The 20 T cell receptor beta chains below come from one sample, sequenced in a study of OX40 agonist ivuxolimab in advanced cancers. Assay used: immunoSEQ multiplex PCR; TCRdb lists only in-frame clones, some missing. The sample has 73,000 or so clones; about 86% are singletons. The specimen was CD4+ or CD8+ T cells sorted from blood, collected in a trial of the OX40 agonist ivuxolimab. Receptors were obtained from an adult with an advanced solid tumor such as melanoma, head and neck, liver or kidney cancer.

The chain combines TRBV7-3 with TRBJ2-5; 9 bases are shared with TRBD1. V dropped 4 bases and J dropped 5; count of bases not matched to a gene: 5. The CDR3 covers 14 residues. Germline V gene lookup returns CDR1 SGHTA and CDR2 FQGTGA. The CDR3 DNA reads TGTGCCAGCAGCTCAACAGGGGGCGGGGAGACCCAGTACTTC. It yields the protein CASSSTGGGETQYF.

This clone was seen once. The rearrangement uses TRBV7-9 and TRBJ2-3; the match to TRBD1 covers 8 bases. Germline V gene data show CDR1 as SEHNR and CDR2 as FQNEAQ (reference sequence). There are 12 residues in the CDR3. V gave up 10 bases and J gave up 5 bases; unmatched junction bases: 5. CDR3 sequence (DNA): TGTGCCAATGACAGGGGAGGAGATACGCAGTATTTT. Its translation is CANDRGGDTQYF.

This sequence joins TRBV7-8 and TRBJ1-2; D gene ambiguous. V lost 1 base, J lost 2 bases, and 5 bases lay in between. Per germline, CDR1 SGHVS and CDR2 FQNEAQ. The CDR3 totals 13 residues. CDR3 amino acids: CASSLGGNYGYTF. Here the CDR3 DNA reads TGTGCCAGCAGCTTAGGAGGGAACTATGGCTACACCTTC.

This clone was detected only a few times. The CDR3 reads CASSLAFGAVRDTNYGYTF. The CDR3 DNA follows: TGTGCCAGCAGCTTAGCGTTTGGTGCGGTTCGAGATACTAACTATGGCTACACCTTC. The gene calls are TRBV7-2 and TRBJ1-2; D is unresolved. The germline CDR1 and CDR2 sequences are SGHTA and FQGNSA. Trimming shortened V by 0 bases and J by 0 bases, and 20 bases separated the two germline ends. CDR3 length: 19 residues.

This clone was counted only a few times. The chain carries TRBV7-8 and TRBJ2-5; 12 bases agree with TRBD2. CDR3 size: 16 residues. The V and J ends lost 5 bases and 1 base, in that order; junction bases with no gene match: 5. Germline-derived CDR1 and CDR2 are SGHVS and FQNEAQ. CDR3 coding DNA: TGTGCCAGCAGCCTCTCTAGCGGGAGGGCCCAAGAGACCCAGTACTTC. It is translated as CASSLSSGRAQETQYF.

This clone occurred once. The rearrangement joins TRBV10-1 to TRBJ1-5; D call uncertain. This CDR3 region has 14 residues. Germline values: CDR1 WNHNN, CDR2 SYGVQD (reference sequence). Trimming removed 5 bases at V and 9 bases at J, with 17 bases between. The CDR3 region has the DNA TGCGCCAGCAGTCCTAGACGGCAGATTTGGCCCCAGCATTTT. It specifies CASSPRRQIWPQHF.

This clone was seen just once. As DNA, the CDR3 is TGTGCCAGCCAGGACTGGGGCATCACAGATACGCAGTATTTT. This codes for CASQDWGITDTQYF. This rearrangement joins TRBV6-5 to TRBJ2-3; D is tentatively TRBD1 or TRBD2 (5 bases each). CDR3 length equals 14 residues. Trimming removed 8 bases at V and 2 bases at J, with 14 bases between. Germline CDR1 and CDR2: MNHEY and SVGAGI.

The chain carries TRBV21-1 and TRBJ2-7; TRBD2 is taken as the D call from the table, unchecked against the DNA. TRBV21-1 counts as a pseudogene. This CDR3 is built from 16 residues. The CDR3 coding sequence is TGTGCCAGCAGCCTGCGGACTAGCGGGGATACCTACGAGCAGTACTTC. Translating gives CASSLRTSGDTYEQYF.

The gene calls are TRBV11-2 and TRBJ2-1, with 13 bases identical to TRBD2. The J segment lost 7 bases and the V segment lost 5 bases, leaving 5 bases of the junction unmatched. Germline CDR1 and CDR2: SGHAT and FQNNGV. The CDR3 sequence is 15 residues long. CDR3 in DNA: TGTGCCAGCAGCCTGGGACTAGCGGGGCGGAATGAGCAGTTCTTC. Translating gives CASSLGLAGRNEQFF. Filled out from reference TRBV11-2 and TRBJ2-1, the complete variable domain reads EAGVAQSPRYKIIEKRQSVAFWCNPISGHATLYWYQQILGQGPKLLIQFQNNGVVDDSQLPKDRFSAERLKGVDSTLKIQPAKLEDSAVYLCASSLGLAGRNEQFFGPGTRLTVL.

This chain uses TRBV7-2 with TRBJ2-1; the D gene is possibly TRBD1 (5 bases). The ends were cut back, 5 bases at V and 5 bases at J, with 10 bases in the middle. The CDR3 sequence is 13 residues long. Germline V gene data show CDR1 as SGHTA and CDR2 as FQGNSA. CDR3 region: CASSLDRNNEQFF. In DNA, the CDR3 is TGTGCCAGCAGCCTCGACAGAAACAATGAGCAGTTCTTC.

The V and J genes are TRBV15 and TRBJ1-2; D not resolved. Germline CDR1 is LNHNV and CDR2 is YYDKDF (reference sequence). The V and J ends lost 0 bases and 3 bases respectively, with 8 bases between them. The CDR3 totals 14 residues. The CDR3 region has the DNA TGTGCCACCAGCAGAGATAATTGGGACTATGGCTACACCTTC. Translation gives CATSRDNWDYGYTF.

The CDR3 protein is CASSPGEIDYNEQFF. CDR3 coding DNA: TGCGCCAGCAGCCCCGGAGAGATCGACTACAATGAGCAGTTCTTC. The rearrangement uses TRBV4-3 and TRBJ2-1; no clear D. V lost 4 bases and J 3 bases, leaving 13 bases between the germline ends. This CDR3 comprises 15 residues. Germline CDR1 and CDR2: LGHNA and YSLEER.

J is TRBJ2-7 and V is TRBV4-1, with TRBD2 matching over 7 bases. V lost 3 bases, J lost 0 bases, and 2 bases stayed unmatched. CDR1 is MGHRA and CDR2 is YSYEKL in the germline V gene. The CDR3 has 14 amino acids. CDR3 loop: CASSQRESSYEQYF. CDR3 DNA sequence: TGCGCCAGCAGCCAGCGGGAGAGCTCCTACGAGCAGTACTTC.

This clone was counted a single time. The chain recombines TRBV28 with TRBJ1-5; D is unresolved. The CDR3 runs 14 residues. V lost 2 bases to trimming and J lost 6 bases, with 11 bases between them. From germline, CDR1 is MDHEN and CDR2 SYDVKM. CDR3 amino acids: CASSLNLPGQPQHF. The CDR3 DNA follows: TGTGCCAGCAGTTTAAATCTTCCCGGTCAGCCCCAGCATTTT.

This chain uses TRBV11-3 with TRBJ2-5; 8 bases fit TRBD1. Per the germline V gene, CDR1 is SGHNT and CDR2 is YENEEA. The CDR3 consists of 15 residues. V dropped 5 bases and J dropped 1; count of bases not matched to a gene: 6. CDR3 DNA: TGTGCCAGCAGCGTAGGACAGGGAGGCCAAGAGACCCAGTACTTC. Translating it yields CASSVGQGGQETQYF.

V gene TRBV2 combines with J gene TRBJ2-1; maybe TRBD2 (6 bases). The CDR3 runs 12 residues. The ends were cut back, 4 bases at V and 5 bases at J, with 6 bases in the middle. Germline CDR1 and CDR2: SNHLY and FYNNEI. CDR3: CASSGLDNEQFF. CDR3 bases: TGTGCCAGCAGTGGACTAGACAATGAGCAGTTCTTC.

V and J are TRBV4-3 and TRBJ2-2; 11 bases match TRBD2. After removal of 0 bases from V and 5 bases from J, the junction contained 5 bases not matched to a gene. The CDR3 totals 17 residues. Germline V gene sequence: CDR1 LGHNA, CDR2 YSLEER. The CDR3 reads CASSQDLAGGVTGELFF. For the CDR3, the DNA is TGCGCCAGCAGCCAAGACCTAGCGGGGGGAGTTACCGGGGAGCTGTTTTTT.

The rearrangement links TRBV15 to TRBJ2-6, with D possibly being TRBD1 (6 bases). CDR3 length: 18 residues. CDR1 and CDR2 (germline): LNHNV, YYDKDF (reference sequence). Trimming left V 0 bases short and J 1 base short, with 13 bases between. The CDR3 sequence: CATSRDQGFPSGANVLTF. DNA of the CDR3: TGTGCCACCAGCAGAGATCAGGGGTTCCCGTCTGGGGCCAACGTCCTGACTTTC. Full variable domain (missing parts from reference TRBV15 and TRBJ2-6): DAMVIQNPRYQVTQFGKPVTLSCSQTLNHNVMYWYQQKSSQAPKLLFHYYDKDFNNEADTPDNFQSRRPNTSFCFLDIRSPGLGDTAMYLCATSRDQGFPSGANVLTFGAGSRLTVL.

The rearrangement uses TRBV28 and TRBJ2-1; unclear D gene. Trimming took 6 bases from V and 6 from J, leaving 9 bases between them. Germline values: CDR1 MDHEN, CDR2 SYDVKM. The length of the CDR3 is 12 residues. CDR3 amino acids: CASRSDGNEQFF. The CDR3 DNA follows: TGTGCCAGCAGATCAGACGGCAATGAGCAGTTCTTC.

The chain carries TRBV6-6 and TRBJ1-4; tentative D call: TRBD1 (6 bases). Between the trimmed V and J ends, which lost 6 bases and 1 base, there was a span of 15 bases. The CDR3 sequence is 16 residues long. CDR1 is MNHNY, CDR2 SVGAGI, per germline (reference sequence). CDR3 sequence: CASSRLQGLTNEKLFF. As DNA, the CDR3 is TGTGCCAGCAGCCGGCTTCAGGGGTTAACTAATGAAAAACTGTTTTTT.